This is a list of T cell receptor beta chains from one sample in a study of T cells in Graves' hyperthyroidism and ophthalmopathy. TCRdb re-analysed the multiplex PCR reads in MiXCR, keeping a single row per CDR3 protein. The profile shows hundreds of thousands of distinct CDR3 sequences, around 15% of them singletons. Material for sequencing was blood. The receptors were gathered from a woman aged 35 to 49 with Graves' ophthalmopathy. The conserved cysteine and the conserved F or W are not part of the CDR3 here. Rows give clone size only sometimes, using once, few, many, or a class for an expanded clone.

CDR3 protein	V gene	J gene	clone size
ASSYGLVAGDETQY	TRBV6-5	TRBJ2-5	many
ASSYSGRGSSSYGYT	TRBV6-5	TRBJ1-2	many
ASSLSTQETQY	TRBV18	TRBJ2-5	many
ASSYRVSSGPGYEQY	TRBV12-3/TRBV12-4	TRBJ2-7	.
ASTPLTGANTGELF	TRBV12-3/TRBV12-4	TRBJ2-2	many
ASSGNSGRGETQY	TRBV2	TRBJ2-5	many
ASSMDNDSNQPQH	TRBV19	TRBJ1-5	many
ASEDTSYGYT	TRBV6-1	TRBJ1-2	many
ASSRTGGFFHEQY	TRBV12-3/TRBV12-4	TRBJ2-7	once
ASSSGGRGTQY	TRBV28	TRBJ2-5	.
ASRTGNSPIYGYT	TRBV27	TRBJ1-2	many
ASSSRTGGSFIAF	TRBV27	TRBJ1-1	once
ASTPRWGNTEAF	TRBV28	TRBJ1-1	.
ASRKTGGLTEAF	TRBV6-1	TRBJ1-1	.
ASSYSAGNLYNSPLH	TRBV6-5	TRBJ1-6	few
SVEISRQPNTGELF	TRBV29-1	TRBJ2-2	many
ASSLGASGRNQPQH	TRBV5-6	TRBJ1-5	few
AISEAWDTYGYT	TRBV10-3	TRBJ1-2	many
ASSLEGVGGQTYEQY	TRBV11-2	TRBJ2-7	few
ASSPPGFLETQY	TRBV27	TRBJ2-5	many
ASSQDTGLHGYT	TRBV5-4	TRBJ1-2	few
SAVYPGLAGYEQY	TRBV20-1	TRBJ2-7	many
ASKSPGPAEAF	TRBV19	TRBJ1-1	.
ASSYPGLAGSETQY	TRBV6-2/TRBV6-3	TRBJ2-5	few
AISDLVADLSKKSSYEQY	TRBV10-3	TRBJ2-7	many
SVGGPGTETQY	TRBV29-1	TRBJ2-5	.
SGGGRNTGELF	TRBV29-1	TRBJ2-2	many
ASRRQGGDTEAF	TRBV27	TRBJ1-1	many
ASSLSLGPEAF	TRBV18	TRBJ1-1	once
ASSYSTGYGSVNTGELF	TRBV6-2/TRBV6-3	TRBJ2-2	many
ASSQRTSGRQETQY	TRBV19	TRBJ2-5	many
ASSEQGARNTEAF	TRBV6-1	TRBJ1-1	.
ASSSVISGANVLT	TRBV28	TRBJ2-6	few
ATSPGLAGGLQETQY	TRBV15	TRBJ2-5	many
ASGAYGRPPGEQY	TRBV6-2/TRBV6-3	TRBJ2-7	many
ASSFQQGPPQPQH	TRBV3-1	TRBJ1-5	few
ASRQEWGETQY	TRBV2	TRBJ2-5	.
ASSRGTGLSYEQY	TRBV6-2/TRBV6-3	TRBJ2-7	.
ASSSYRTGRTYEQY	TRBV11-2	TRBJ2-7	.
ATGLANTGELF	TRBV15	TRBJ2-2	many